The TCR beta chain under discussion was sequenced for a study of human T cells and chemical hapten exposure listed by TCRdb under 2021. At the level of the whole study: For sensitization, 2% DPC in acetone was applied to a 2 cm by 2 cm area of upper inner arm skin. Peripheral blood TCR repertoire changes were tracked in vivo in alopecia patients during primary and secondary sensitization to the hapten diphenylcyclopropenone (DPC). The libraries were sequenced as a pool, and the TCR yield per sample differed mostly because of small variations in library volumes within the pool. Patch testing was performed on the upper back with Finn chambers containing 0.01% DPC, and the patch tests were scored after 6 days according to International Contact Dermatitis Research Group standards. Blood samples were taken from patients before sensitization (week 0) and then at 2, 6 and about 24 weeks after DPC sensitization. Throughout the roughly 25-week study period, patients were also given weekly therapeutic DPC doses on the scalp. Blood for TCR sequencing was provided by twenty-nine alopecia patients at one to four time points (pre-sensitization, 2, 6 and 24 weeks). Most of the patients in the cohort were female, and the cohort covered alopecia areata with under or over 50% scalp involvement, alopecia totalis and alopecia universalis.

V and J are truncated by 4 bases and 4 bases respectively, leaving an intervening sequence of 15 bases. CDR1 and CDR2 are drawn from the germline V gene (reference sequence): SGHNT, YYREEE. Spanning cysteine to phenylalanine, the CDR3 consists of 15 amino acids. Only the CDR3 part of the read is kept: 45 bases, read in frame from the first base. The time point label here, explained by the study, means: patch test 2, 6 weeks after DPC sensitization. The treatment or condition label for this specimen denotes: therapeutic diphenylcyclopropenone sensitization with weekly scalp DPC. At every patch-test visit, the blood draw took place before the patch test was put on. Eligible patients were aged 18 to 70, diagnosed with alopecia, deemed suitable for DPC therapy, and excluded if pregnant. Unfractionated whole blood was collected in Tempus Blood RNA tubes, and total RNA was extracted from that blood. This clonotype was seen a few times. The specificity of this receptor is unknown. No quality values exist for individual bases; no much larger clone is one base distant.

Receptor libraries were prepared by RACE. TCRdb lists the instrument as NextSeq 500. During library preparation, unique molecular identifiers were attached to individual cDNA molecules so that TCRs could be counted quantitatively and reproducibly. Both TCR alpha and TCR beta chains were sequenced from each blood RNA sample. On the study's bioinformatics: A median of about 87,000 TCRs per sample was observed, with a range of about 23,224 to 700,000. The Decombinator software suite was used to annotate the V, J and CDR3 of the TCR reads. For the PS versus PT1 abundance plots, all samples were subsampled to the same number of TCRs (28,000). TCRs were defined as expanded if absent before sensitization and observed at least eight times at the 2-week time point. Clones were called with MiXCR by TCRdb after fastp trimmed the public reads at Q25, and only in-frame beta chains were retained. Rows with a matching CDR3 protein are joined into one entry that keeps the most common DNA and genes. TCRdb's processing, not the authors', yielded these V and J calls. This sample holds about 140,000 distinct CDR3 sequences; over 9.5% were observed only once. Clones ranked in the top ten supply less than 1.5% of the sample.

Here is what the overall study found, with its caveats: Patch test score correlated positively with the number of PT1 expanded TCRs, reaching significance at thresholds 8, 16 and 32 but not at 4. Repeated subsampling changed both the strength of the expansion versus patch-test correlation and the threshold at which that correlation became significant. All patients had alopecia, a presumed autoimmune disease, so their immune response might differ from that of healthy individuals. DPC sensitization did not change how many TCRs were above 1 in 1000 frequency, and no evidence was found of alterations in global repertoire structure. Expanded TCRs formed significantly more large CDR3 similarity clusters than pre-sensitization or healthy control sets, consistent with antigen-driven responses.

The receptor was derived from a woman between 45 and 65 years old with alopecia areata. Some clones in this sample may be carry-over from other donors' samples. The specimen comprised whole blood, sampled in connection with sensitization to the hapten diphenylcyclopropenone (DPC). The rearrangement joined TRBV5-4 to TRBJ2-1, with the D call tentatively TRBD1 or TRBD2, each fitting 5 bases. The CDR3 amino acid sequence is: CASSRPGTDYNEQFF. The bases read TGTGCCAGCAGCCGCCCCGGGACGGATTACAATGAGCAGTTCTTC. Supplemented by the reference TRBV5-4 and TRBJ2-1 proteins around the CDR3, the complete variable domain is ETGVTQSPTHLIKTRGQQVTLRCSSQSGHNTVSWYQQALGQGPQFIFQYYREEENGRGNFPPRFSGLQFPNYSSELNVNALELDDSALYLCASSRPGTDYNEQFFGPGTRLTVL.